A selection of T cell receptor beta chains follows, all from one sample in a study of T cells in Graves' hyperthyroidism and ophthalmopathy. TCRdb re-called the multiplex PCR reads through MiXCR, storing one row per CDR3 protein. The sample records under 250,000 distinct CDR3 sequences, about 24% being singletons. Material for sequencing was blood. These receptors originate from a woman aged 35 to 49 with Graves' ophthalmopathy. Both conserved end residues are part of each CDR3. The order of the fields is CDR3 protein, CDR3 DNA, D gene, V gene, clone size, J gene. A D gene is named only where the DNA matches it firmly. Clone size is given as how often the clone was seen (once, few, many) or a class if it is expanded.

cdr3_aa: CSARGAGVRTDTQYF
cdr3_nt: TGCAGTGCTAGAGGAGCGGGGGTCCGCACAGATACGCAGTATTTT
d_call: TRBD2
v_call: TRBV20-1
clone_size: few
j_call: TRBJ2-3

cdr3_aa: CASSLQQAYYGYTF
cdr3_nt: TGCGCCAGCAGCCTACAACAGGCCTACTATGGCTACACCTTC
d_call: -
v_call: TRBV5-1
clone_size: many
j_call: TRBJ1-2

cdr3_aa: CASGGEGAGYNSPLHF
cdr3_nt: TGTGCCAGCGGTGGAGAGGGGGCCGGCTATAATTCACCCCTCCACTTT
d_call: TRBD1
v_call: TRBV11-1
clone_size: many
j_call: TRBJ1-6

cdr3_aa: CASSLQPTGVSYEQYF
cdr3_nt: TGTGCCAGCAGCCTACAGCCCACAGGGGTATCCTACGAGCAGTACTTC
d_call: TRBD1
v_call: TRBV11-2
clone_size: many
j_call: TRBJ2-7

cdr3_aa: CASSQTADRGSGELFF
cdr3_nt: TGTGCCAGCTCACAGACCGCCGACAGGGGTTCCGGGGAGCTGTTTTTT
d_call: TRBD1
v_call: TRBV18
clone_size: few
j_call: TRBJ2-2

cdr3_aa: CSARGSGRAYEQYF
cdr3_nt: TGCAGTGCTAGAGGTAGCGGGAGGGCCTACGAGCAGTACTTC
d_call: TRBD2
v_call: TRBV20-1
clone_size: many
j_call: TRBJ2-7

cdr3_aa: CASSTPGSGANVLTF
cdr3_nt: TGTGCCAGCAGTACCCCGGGTTCTGGGGCCAACGTCCTGACTTTC
d_call: -
v_call: TRBV7-3
clone_size: many
j_call: TRBJ2-6

cdr3_aa: CASSIGTGGGETQYF
cdr3_nt: TGTGCCAGTAGTATCGGGACAGGGGGCGGAGAGACCCAGTACTTC
d_call: TRBD1
v_call: TRBV19
clone_size: many
j_call: TRBJ2-5

cdr3_aa: CASSQNAYEQYF
cdr3_nt: TGTGCCAGCAGTCAGAATGCCTACGAGCAGTACTTC
d_call: -
v_call: TRBV12-3/TRBV12-4
clone_size: few
j_call: TRBJ2-7

cdr3_aa: CASRGLRSGQGISGELFF
cdr3_nt: TGTGCCAGCAGAGGTCTTAGGTCCGGACAGGGGATTTCCGGGGAGCTGTTTTTT
d_call: TRBD1
v_call: TRBV7-9
clone_size: few
j_call: TRBJ2-2

cdr3_aa: CSASPLGYQETQYF
cdr3_nt: TGCAGTGCTAGCCCCCTAGGGTACCAAGAGACCCAGTACTTC
d_call: -
v_call: TRBV20-1
clone_size: many
j_call: TRBJ2-5

cdr3_aa: CASRNFLADTQYF
cdr3_nt: TGTGCCAGCCGCAACTTTCTAGCGGATACGCAGTATTTT
d_call: -
v_call: TRBV11-2
clone_size: many
j_call: TRBJ2-3

cdr3_aa: CASSFAPSSGEQYF
cdr3_nt: TGTGCCAGCAGTTTTGCACCCTCCTCGGGAGAGCAGTACTTC
d_call: -
v_call: TRBV28
clone_size: once
j_call: TRBJ2-7